Presented here are 14 T cell receptor beta chains from one specimen sequenced in a study of human T cells and chemical hapten exposure. TCRdb re-called the RACE reads with MiXCR, one entry per CDR3 protein. The top ten hold 8.4% of the sample, which has 300,000 to 350,000 distinct CDR3 sequences, roughly 6.9% seen once. The sample's time point: patch test 1, 2 weeks after DPC sensitization. Treatment here: therapeutic diphenylcyclopropenone sensitization with weekly scalp DPC. This specimen consisted of whole blood, obtained in connection with sensitization to the hapten diphenylcyclopropenone (DPC). Receptors originate from a woman under 30 with alopecia areata. Some clones in this sample may be carry-over from other donors' samples.

The chain couples TRBV6-1 to TRBJ1-6, with D uncertain. The germline gives CDR1 MNHNS, CDR2 SASEGT. CDR3 length equals 15 residues. Trimming removed 5 bases from V and 6 bases from J, with 14 bases in between. The CDR3 loop is CASSPQWATNSPLHF. The DNA for the CDR3 is TGTGCCAGCAGTCCCCAATGGGCCACTAATTCACCCCTCCACTTT.

J is TRBJ1-1 and V is TRBV6-2 or TRBV6-3; D gene uncertain. The CDR3 is made up of 14 amino acids. Germline CDR1 and CDR2: MNHEY and SVGEGT. The V and J ends lost 5 bases and 2 bases respectively, with 12 bases between them. The CDR3 spells CASSGTTGNTEAFF. CDR3 in DNA: TGTGCCAGCAGTGGTACGACGGGAAACACTGAAGCTTTCTTT.

This clonotype was counted a few times. The chain couples TRBV5-5 to TRBJ2-5; D gene ambiguous. Trimming removed 4 bases from V and 5 bases from J, with 12 bases in between. Per the germline V gene, CDR1 is SGHKS and CDR2 is YYEKEE (reference sequence). This CDR3 contains 13 residues. The CDR3 bases are TGTGCCAGCAGCACCTACTCGTGGGAGACCCAGTACTTC. Protein: CASSTYSWETQYF. Based on the CDR3 plus reference TRBV5-5 and TRBJ2-5, the full variable domain is DAGVTQSPTHLIKTRGQQVTLRCSPISGHKSVSWYQQVLGQGPQFIFQYYEKEERGRGNFPDRFSARQFPNYSSELNVNALLLGDSALYLCASSTYSWETQYFGPGTRLLVL.

The rearrangement joins TRBV13 to TRBJ2-1; no clear D. CDR1 and CDR2 (germline): PRHDT, FYEKMQ (reference sequence). The CDR3 is 18 residues long. Trimming shortened V by 3 bases and J by 0 bases, and 18 bases separated the two germline ends. This CDR3 is CASSFRYGSSNSYNEQFF. CDR3 DNA sequence: TGTGCCAGCAGCTTTAGATATGGTTCCTCGAACTCCTACAATGAGCAGTTCTTC.

This clonotype was picked up a small number of times. The CDR3 coding sequence is TGTGCCAGCAGCGGGGGACAGACGGATTCACCCCTCCACTTT. It yields the protein CASSGGQTDSPLHF. The chain carries TRBV9 and TRBJ1-6; the match to TRBD1 covers 7 bases. The germline gives CDR1 SGDLS, CDR2 YYNGEE. J gave up 8 bases and V 3 bases, and 5 bases lay outside the gene matches. The CDR3 length is 14 residues.

This clonotype appeared many times. V gene TRBV6-6 combines with J gene TRBJ2-5, with TRBD1 matching 8 bases. Germline trimming cut 0 bases from V and 5 bases from J; bases unmatched to any gene: 8. This CDR3 contains 16 residues. CDR1 is MNHNY, CDR2 SVGAGI, per germline (reference sequence). CDR3 DNA: TGTGCCAGCAGTTACTCGATCGACAGGGGCTGGGAGACCCAGTACTTC. As protein: CASSYSIDRGWETQYF.

This clonotype came up a few times. The chain joins TRBV7-9 to TRBJ1-1, with TRBD1 as a possible D gene (6 bases). The CDR3 loop spans 14 amino acids. V was shortened by 3 bases and J by 1 base, with 9 bases between the two germline ends. Germline V gene data show CDR1 as SEHNR and CDR2 as FQNEAQ (reference sequence). The CDR3 reads CASSLKGQNTEAFF. CDR3 DNA: TGTGCCAGCAGCTTGAAGGGACAGAACACTGAAGCTTTCTTT.

This clonotype was detected only a few times. The chain links TRBV6-2 or TRBV6-3 to TRBJ1-2; D remains unclear. The ends were cut back, 4 bases at V and 6 bases at J, with 9 bases in the middle. Per germline, CDR1 MNHEY and CDR2 SVGEGT. The CDR3 contains 12 residues. In nucleotides, the CDR3 is TGTGCCAGCAGTTCCTTAGGCCATGGCTACACCTTC. Residues: CASSSLGHGYTF.

The J gene is TRBJ1-6, the V gene TRBV4-3; tentative D call: TRBD1 (6 bases). Germline CDR1 and CDR2: LGHNA and YSLEER. There are 16 residues in the CDR3. V lost 2 bases, J lost 10 bases, and 18 bases lay in between. CDR3 DNA sequence: TGCGCCAGCAGCCAATCTCCGGGGGCTCGAGGGTCACCCCTCCACTTT. It encodes CASSQSPGARGSPLHF.

The chain is built from TRBV3-1 and TRBJ1-2; D is unresolved. Germline V gene sequence: CDR1 LGHDT, CDR2 YNNKEL (reference sequence). The germline V and J ends were trimmed by 0 bases and 4 bases, with 3 bases remaining between them. There are 12 residues in the CDR3. The CDR3 spells CASSQDAYGYTF. Written as DNA, the CDR3 is TGTGCCAGCAGCCAAGATGCCTATGGCTACACCTTC.

This clonotype was seen only a few times. The chain carries TRBV5-5 and TRBJ2-2; D is unresolved. Germline CDR1 SGHKS, CDR2 YYEKEE (reference sequence). Trimming removed 0 bases at V and 5 bases at J, with 5 bases between. This CDR3 spans 13 amino acids. The CDR3 loop reads CASSLDGTGELFF. CDR3 nucleotides: TGTGCCAGCAGCTTGGACGGAACCGGGGAGCTGTTTTTT.

This clonotype was found a few times. The chain couples TRBV4-3 to TRBJ2-7; 7 bases match TRBD2. Germline V gene data show CDR1 as LGHNA and CDR2 as YSLEER. The CDR3 has 17 residues. Trimming cost V 0 bases and J 2 bases; bases outside gene matches: 10. CDR3 sequence reads: CASSQDWPSGGAYEQYF. CDR3 nucleotide sequence: TGCGCCAGCAGCCAAGATTGGCCTAGCGGCGGAGCCTACGAGCAGTACTTC.

The chain carries TRBV18 and TRBJ2-3; D gene unclear. Germline V gene data show CDR1 as KGHSH and CDR2 as LQKENI. Trimming stripped 1 base from V and 2 bases from J, with 10 bases between. The CDR3 contains 15 residues. As DNA, the CDR3 is TGTGCCAGCTCACCACTTGGGTCGGACACAGATACGCAGTATTTT. Its translation is CASSPLGSDTDTQYF.

This chain uses TRBV12-3 or TRBV12-4 with TRBJ2-1, with D possibly being TRBD1 (6 bases). The ends were cut back, 2 bases at V and 7 bases at J, with 18 bases in the middle. The CDR3 length is 16 residues. CDR3 in amino acids: CASSLHRVDRKNEQFF. Written as DNA, the CDR3 is TGTGCCAGCAGTTTACACCGGGTAGACAGGAAGAATGAGCAGTTCTTC.